Shown below are 23 T cell receptor beta chains from a single sample sequenced in a study of blood T cell repertoires in COVID-19. This table comes from immunoSEQ multiplex PCR, and its TCRdb copy is limited to in-frame clones, with some not included. The sample carries roughly 250,000 clones, 88% recorded once. Sequences were obtained from PBMCs or T cells enriched from blood (not recorded which). Source of these receptors: a woman aged 40-49 years with acute COVID-19.

The V and J genes are TRBV5-1 and TRBJ2-2, with TRBD2 matching over 15 bases. CDR1 is SGHRS, CDR2 YFSETQ, per germline. With V trimmed by 4 bases and J by 5 bases, 12 bases remained unmatched. The CDR3 consists of 19 residues. The CDR3 sequence is CASSPAGGLAGGRTGELFF. The CDR3 nucleotides are TGCGCCAGCAGCCCCGCTGGCGGACTAGCGGGAGGGCGAACCGGGGAGCTGTTTTTT.

The CDR3, as DNA: TGCGCCAGCAGCTTGGCAGGTCCGGATGAAAAACTGTTTTTT. Residues: CASSLAGPDEKLFF. The gene calls are TRBV5-1 and TRBJ1-4; D not certain. Trimming took 0 bases from V and 6 from J, leaving 9 bases between them. This CDR3 has 14 amino acids. Germline V lookup: CDR1 SGHRS, CDR2 YFSETQ. Complete variable domain (other parts from reference TRBV5-1 and TRBJ1-4): KAGVTQTPRYLIKTRGQQVTLSCSPISGHRSVSWYQQTPGQGLQFLFEYFSETQRNKGNFPGRFSGRQFSNSRSEMNVSTLELGDSALYLCASSLAGPDEKLFFGSGTQLSVL.

The rearrangement uses TRBV2 and TRBJ2-5, with a possible D match to TRBD1 (6 bases). V lost 6 bases, J lost 2 bases, and 10 bases lay in between. Germline-derived CDR1 and CDR2 are SNHLY and FYNNEI. This CDR3 is built from 13 residues. Written as DNA, the CDR3 is TGTGCCAGCAGACGGACAGCACAAGAGACCCAGTACTTC. Protein product: CASRRTAQETQYF.

V is TRBV30 and J is TRBJ1-1, with D maybe TRBD1 (6 bases). The CDR3 length is 15 residues. Germline-derived CDR1 and CDR2 are GTSNPN and SVGIG (reference sequence). Trimming stripped 3 bases from V and 5 bases from J, with 19 bases between. Here the CDR3 DNA reads TGTGCCTGGAGAGACGGACAGCCGGGTGGGACTGAAGCTTTCTTT. It yields the protein CAWRDGQPGGTEAFF.

V usage is TRBV7-9 and J usage is TRBJ1-2; maybe TRBD1 (6 bases). Germline CDR1 SEHNR, CDR2 FQNEAQ (reference sequence). Trimming took 5 bases from V and 7 from J, leaving 17 bases between them. The CDR3 runs to 14 residues. CDR3 bases: TGTGCCAGCAGCCCGTGGGGGGGCCATGTTGGCTACACCTTC. Its translation is CASSPWGGHVGYTF.

The chain couples TRBV5-4 to TRBJ2-1; 12 bases are a match to TRBD2. The V gene's germline CDR1 is SGHNT and CDR2 YYREEE (reference sequence). The CDR3 spans 18 residues. V lost 0 bases, J lost 7 bases, and 11 bases stayed unmatched. CDR3 bases: TGTGCCAGCAGCTTGGGGGGCCGACTAGCGGGAGTAGGGAATGAGCAGTTCTTC. Translating gives CASSLGGRLAGVGNEQFF.

This chain links TRBV18 with TRBJ2-5; D might be TRBD2 (5 bases). V lost 3 bases and J 1 base, leaving 6 bases between the germline ends. CDR1 is KGHSH and CDR2 is LQKENI in the germline V gene. This CDR3 contains 13 residues. The CDR3: CASSPSGQETQYF. The CDR3 DNA is TGTGCCAGCTCACCCAGCGGCCAAGAGACCCAGTACTTC.

V and J are TRBV7-8 and TRBJ1-1, with D perhaps TRBD1 (5 bases). V was shortened by 2 bases and J by 7 bases, with 20 bases between the two germline ends. Germline V gene data show CDR1 as SGHVS and CDR2 as FQNEAQ. This CDR3 comprises 16 residues. The CDR3 bases are TGTGCCAGCAGCTTATCAGTGGGGATTTCAGACAGTGAAGCTTTCTTT. The encoded protein is CASSLSVGISDSEAFF.

The chain couples TRBV11-2 to TRBJ2-7, with D hard to call. V dropped 4 bases and J dropped 2 bases, with 6 bases sitting between them. The germline gives CDR1 SGHAT, CDR2 FQNNGV. The CDR3 contains 12 residues. For the CDR3, the DNA is TGTGCCAGCAGCTCCTTCGCCTACGAGCAGTACTTC. Protein product: CASSSFAYEQYF. Combining the CDR3 with reference TRBV11-2 and TRBJ2-7 gives the whole variable domain EAGVAQSPRYKIIEKRQSVAFWCNPISGHATLYWYQQILGQGPKLLIQFQNNGVVDDSQLPKDRFSAERLKGVDSTLKIQPAKLEDSAVYLCASSSFAYEQYFGPGTRLTVT.

This chain links TRBV15 with TRBJ2-5, with D possibly being TRBD2 (5 bases). The CDR3 is made up of 14 amino acids. The V gene's germline CDR1 is LNHNV and CDR2 YYDKDF (reference sequence). Trimming cost V 1 base and J 2 bases, with 8 bases left between them. CDR3 region: CATSRAGTQETQYF. The CDR3 DNA is TGTGCCACCAGCAGAGCGGGAACACAAGAGACCCAGTACTTC.

The rearrangement links TRBV5-1 to TRBJ2-1, with 7 bases fitting TRBD2. CDR1 is SGHRS and CDR2 is YFSETQ in the germline V gene. This CDR3 spans 15 amino acids. V gave up 1 base and J gave up 0 bases; unmatched junction bases: 1. CDR3 bases: TGCGCCAGCAGCTTGAAGCGGGGCTCCTACAATGAGCAGTTCTTC. It yields the protein CASSLKRGSYNEQFF.

The V call is TRBV3-1 (or the pseudogene TRBV3-2), the J call TRBJ1-4; D gene ambiguous. Trimming pared 6 bases from V and 6 bases from J, leaving 5 bases between. The CDR3 is made up of 11 amino acids. CDR1 is LGHDT and CDR2 is YNNKEL in the germline V gene (reference sequence). CDR3 DNA sequence: TGTGCCAGCAGGTCCTATGAAAAACTGTTTTTT. Translating gives CASRSYEKLFF.

The chain uses TRBV7-6 and TRBJ2-1, with 7 bases that match TRBD2. Trimming removed 1 base from V and 5 bases from J; junction bases left unmatched: 5. CDR1 is SGHVS, CDR2 FNYEAQ, per germline. CDR3 length: 15 residues. The CDR3 here is CASSLVAGAHNEQFF. As DNA, the CDR3 is TGTGCCAGCAGCTTAGTGGCGGGAGCCCACAATGAGCAGTTCTTC.

This sequence joins TRBV3-1 (or the pseudogene TRBV3-2) and TRBJ1-1; D is uncertain. V was pared by 7 bases and J by 0 bases, with 15 bases between. Germline V lookup: CDR1 LGHDT, CDR2 YNNKEL (reference sequence). CDR3 length: 15 amino acids. The CDR3 DNA reads as TGTGCCAGCAACCTGGGAGGCGGAATGAACACTGAAGCTTTCTTT. Translation gives CASNLGGGMNTEAFF.

The chain employs TRBV5-8 and TRBJ2-4, with 13 bases identical to TRBD2. Germline trimming cut 3 bases from V and 8 bases from J; bases unmatched to any gene: 14. Per the germline V gene, CDR1 is SGHTS and CDR2 is YDEGEE. The CDR3 sequence is 18 residues long. The CDR3 loop reads CASSWTSGSLYLNDIQYF. The CDR3 coding sequence is TGTGCCAGCAGCTGGACTAGCGGGAGTTTATATCTGAACGACATTCAGTACTTC.

This clone has only one observation. This chain links TRBV7-3 with TRBJ1-1; possible D gene TRBD1, 6 bases. V was shortened by 5 bases and J by 7 bases, with 17 bases between the two germline ends. This CDR3 comprises 14 residues. The germline V gene encodes CDR1 SGHTA and CDR2 FQGTGA. The CDR3 DNA follows: TGTGCCAGCAGCCCTACAGGGAGCAGCAATGAAGCTTTCTTT. This translates into CASSPTGSSNEAFF.

This chain links TRBV27 with TRBJ2-7, with unresolved D. The CDR3 is 13 residues long. Germline loops: CDR1 MNHEY, CDR2 SMNVEV (reference sequence). The germline V and J ends were trimmed by 6 bases and 1 base, with 10 bases remaining between them. For the CDR3, the DNA is TGTGCCAGCAGCGCCAGGTTGTCCTACGAGCAGTACTTC. It codes for CASSARLSYEQYF.

The gene calls are TRBV5-4 and TRBJ2-5; 8 bases map to TRBD2. Germline CDR1 reads SGHNT; CDR2 reads YYREEE (reference sequence). The CDR3 contains 14 residues. The junction had 5 bases not matched to a gene; V was cut back by 3 bases and J by 4 bases. CDR3 in amino acids: CASSWAGGGETQYF. In DNA, the CDR3 is TGTGCCAGCAGCTGGGCGGGGGGCGGAGAGACCCAGTACTTC.

V usage is TRBV11-2 and J usage is TRBJ2-1, with D possibly matching TRBD1 (6 bases). This CDR3 comprises 15 residues. Trimming stripped 3 bases from V and 0 bases from J, with 9 bases between. Per germline, CDR1 SGHAT and CDR2 FQNNGV. As DNA, the CDR3 is TGTGCCAGCAGCTTGAGGGGGTTCTCCTACAATGAGCAGTTCTTC. It encodes CASSLRGFSYNEQFF.

V is TRBV5-1 and J is TRBJ1-1; 9 nucleotides match TRBD1. With 4 bases clipped from V and 4 bases from J, the junction kept 8 bases outside the gene matches. CDR1 is SGHRS and CDR2 is YFSETQ in the germline V gene. The CDR3 length is 15 residues. CDR3 coding DNA: TGCGCCAGCAGCCCAGGGACAGGGATCGGCACTGAAGCTTTCTTT. Amino acids: CASSPGTGIGTEAFF.

This clone was seen just once. The rearrangement uses TRBV11-2 and TRBJ2-7; D call uncertain. V was cut by 0 bases and J by 5 bases, with 11 bases left in between. The CDR3 extends over 14 amino acids. The germline gives CDR1 SGHAT, CDR2 FQNNGV. CDR3 DNA: TGTGCCAGCAGCTTAGAACCTAGTAGCCACGAGCAGTACGTC. Protein product: CASSLEPSSHEQYV.

This sequence joins TRBV7-8 and TRBJ1-1; no reliable D call. The CDR3 consists of 13 residues. Trimming took 4 bases from V and 1 from J, leaving 7 bases between them. Germline V gene sequence: CDR1 SGHVS, CDR2 FQNEAQ. CDR3 DNA sequence: TGTGCCAGCAGCTCTTACTGGAACACTGAAGCTTTCTTT. Its translation: CASSSYWNTEAFF.

This clone was observed a single time. The chain couples TRBV5-1 to TRBJ1-5; D perhaps matches TRBD1 (5 bases). The CDR3 has 17 amino acids. Germline-derived CDR1 and CDR2 are SGHRS and YFSETQ. The germline V and J ends were trimmed by 1 base and 4 bases, with 18 bases remaining between them. As DNA, the CDR3 is TGCGCCAGCAGCTTGTTACAGGCCGTAAAGTCAAATCAGCCCCAGCATTTT. Protein: CASSLLQAVKSNQPQHF.